The text below deals with one T cell receptor (beta chain). The target antigen is unknown. The sample comes from a study of T cell responses to AZD1222 COVID-19 vaccine. Study details: Second-dose groups at about 4 or about 12 weeks were pooled.

The CDR3 runs 14 residues. V lost 4 bases to trimming and J lost 5 bases; unmatched junction nucleotides: 7. CDR1 is SGHTA and CDR2 is FQGNSA in the germline V gene. General observations from the study: Donors were largely white British and mainly female; clonal diversity was possibly underestimated.

The protocol was immunoSEQ multiplex PCR, while the TCRdb copy is restricted to in-frame clones and leaves out a portion. This table has over 110,000 clones, about 92% appearing once. This rearrangement joins TRBV7-2 to TRBJ1-1; TRBD1 matches at 7 bases. The TCR was taken from an adult in good health. The specimen was peripheral blood, collected on day 0 of AZD1222 vaccination. CDR3 coding DNA: TGTGCCAGCAGCTCCTCGACAGGGAGGACTGAAGCTTTCTTT. The encoded protein is CASSSSTGRTEAFF.